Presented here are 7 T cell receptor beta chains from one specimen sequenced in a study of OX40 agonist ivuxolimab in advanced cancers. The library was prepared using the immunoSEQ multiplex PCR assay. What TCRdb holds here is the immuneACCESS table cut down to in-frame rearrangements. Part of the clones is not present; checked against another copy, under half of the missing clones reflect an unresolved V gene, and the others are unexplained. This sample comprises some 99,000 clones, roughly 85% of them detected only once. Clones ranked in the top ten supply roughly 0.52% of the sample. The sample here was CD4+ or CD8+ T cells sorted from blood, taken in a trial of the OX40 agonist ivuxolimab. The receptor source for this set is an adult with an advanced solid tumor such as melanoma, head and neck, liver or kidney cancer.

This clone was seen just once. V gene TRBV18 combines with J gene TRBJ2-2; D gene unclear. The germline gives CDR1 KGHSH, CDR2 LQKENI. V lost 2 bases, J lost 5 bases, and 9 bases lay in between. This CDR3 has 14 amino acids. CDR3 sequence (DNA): TGTGCCAGCTCACCAGGACCGATAACCGGGGAGCTGTTTTTT. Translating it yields CASSPGPITGELFF.

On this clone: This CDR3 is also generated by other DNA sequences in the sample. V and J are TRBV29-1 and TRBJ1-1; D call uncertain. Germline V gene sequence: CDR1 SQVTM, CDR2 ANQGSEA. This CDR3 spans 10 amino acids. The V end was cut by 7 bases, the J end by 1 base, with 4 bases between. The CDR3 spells CSGQNTEAFF. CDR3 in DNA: TGCAGCGGCCAGAACACTGAAGCTTTCTTT.

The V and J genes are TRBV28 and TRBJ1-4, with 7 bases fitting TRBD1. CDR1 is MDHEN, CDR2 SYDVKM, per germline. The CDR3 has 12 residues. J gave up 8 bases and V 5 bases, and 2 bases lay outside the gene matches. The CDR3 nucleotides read TGTGCCAGCAGTGACAGGGAGGAAAAACTGTTTTTT. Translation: CASSDREEKLFF. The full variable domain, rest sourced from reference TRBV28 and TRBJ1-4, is DVKVTQSSRYLVKRTGEKVFLECVQDMDHENMFWYRQDPGLGLRLIYFSYDVKMKEKGDIPEGYSVSREKKERFSLILESASTNQTSMYLCASSDREEKLFFGSGTQLSVL.

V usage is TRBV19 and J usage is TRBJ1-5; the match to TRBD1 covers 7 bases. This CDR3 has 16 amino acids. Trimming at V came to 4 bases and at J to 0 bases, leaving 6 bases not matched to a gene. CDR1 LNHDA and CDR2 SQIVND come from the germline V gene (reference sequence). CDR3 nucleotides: TGTGCCAGTAGTAAGATACAGGGGCCTAGCAATCAGCCCCAGCATTTT. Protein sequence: CASSKIQGPSNQPQHF.

CDR3 DNA sequence: TGTGCCAGCAGCCCTCTAAACAGGGGAAAAGAGTACGAGCAGTACTTC. Its protein product is CASSPLNRGKEYEQYF. V is TRBV16 and J is TRBJ2-7; 7 bases agree with TRBD1. V lost 4 bases and J lost 4; bases outside the gene matches: 13. Germline values: CDR1 KGHSY, CDR2 FQNENV. The CDR3 runs 16 residues.

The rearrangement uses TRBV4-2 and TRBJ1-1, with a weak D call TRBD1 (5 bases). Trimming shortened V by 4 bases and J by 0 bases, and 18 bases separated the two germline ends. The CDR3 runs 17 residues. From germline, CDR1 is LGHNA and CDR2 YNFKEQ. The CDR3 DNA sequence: TGTGCCAGCAGCCCCTTCCCTGGGATGGGGGTGAACACTGAAGCTTTCTTT. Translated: CASSPFPGMGVNTEAFF.

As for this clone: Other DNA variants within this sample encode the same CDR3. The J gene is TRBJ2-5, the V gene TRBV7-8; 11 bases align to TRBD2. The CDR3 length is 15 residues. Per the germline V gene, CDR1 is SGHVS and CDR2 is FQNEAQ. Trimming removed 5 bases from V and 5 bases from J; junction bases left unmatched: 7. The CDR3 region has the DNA TGTGCCAGCAGCCTGCGACTAGCGGGGCGTGAGACCCAGTACTTC. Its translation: CASSLRLAGRETQYF.